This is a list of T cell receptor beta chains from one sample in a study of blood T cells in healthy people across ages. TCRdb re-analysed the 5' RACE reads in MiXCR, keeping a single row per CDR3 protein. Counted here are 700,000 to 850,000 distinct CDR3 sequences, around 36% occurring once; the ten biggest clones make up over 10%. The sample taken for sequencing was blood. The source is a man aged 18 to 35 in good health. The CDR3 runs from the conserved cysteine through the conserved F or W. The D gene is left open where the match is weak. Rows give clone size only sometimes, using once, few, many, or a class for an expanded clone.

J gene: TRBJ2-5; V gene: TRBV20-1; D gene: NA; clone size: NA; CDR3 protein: CSARAAQGGSGRDEQYF; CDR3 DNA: TGCAGTGCTAGAGCGGCCCAGGGTGGTAGCGGCCGGGATGAGCAGTACTTC
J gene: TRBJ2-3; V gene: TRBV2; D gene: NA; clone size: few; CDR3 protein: CASSMRTAFTDTQYF; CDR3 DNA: TGTGCCAGCTCCATGAGGACAGCTTTCACAGATACGCAGTATTTT
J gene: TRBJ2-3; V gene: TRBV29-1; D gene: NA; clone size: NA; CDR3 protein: CSVRGAGGDTQYF; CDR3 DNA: TGCAGCGTCCGGGGCGCCGGCGGAGATACGCAGTATTTT
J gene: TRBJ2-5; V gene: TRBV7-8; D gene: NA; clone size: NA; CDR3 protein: CASSLVVGQRWETQYF; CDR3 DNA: TGTGCCAGCAGCTTAGTCGTTGGGCAGCGGTGGGAGACCCAGTACTTC
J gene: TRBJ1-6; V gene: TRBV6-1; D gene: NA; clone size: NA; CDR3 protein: CASTEPGSPLHF; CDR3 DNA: TGTGCCAGCACCGAACCAGGGTCTCCCCTCCACTTT
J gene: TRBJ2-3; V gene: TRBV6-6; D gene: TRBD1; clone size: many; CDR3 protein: CASTYRGLLEDTQYF; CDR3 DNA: TGTGCCAGCACCTACAGGGGGCTCCTCGAAGATACGCAGTATTTT
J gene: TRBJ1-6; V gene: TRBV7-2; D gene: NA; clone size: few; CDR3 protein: CASSLGSVPSYNSPLHF; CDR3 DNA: TGTGCCAGCAGCTTGGGCAGCGTACCCTCCTATAATTCACCCCTCCACTTT
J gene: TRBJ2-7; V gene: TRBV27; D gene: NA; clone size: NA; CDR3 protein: CASSLLGREIEQYF; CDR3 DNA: TGTGCCAGCAGTTTATTAGGCAGGGAGATCGAGCAGTACTTC
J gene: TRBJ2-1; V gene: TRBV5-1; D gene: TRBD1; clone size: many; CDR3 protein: CASSIRGQGVNNEQFF; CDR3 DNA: TGCGCCAGCAGCATAAGAGGACAGGGGGTGAACAATGAGCAGTTCTTC
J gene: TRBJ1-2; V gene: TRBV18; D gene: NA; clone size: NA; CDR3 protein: CASSPPIRSTYGYTF; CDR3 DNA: TGTGCCAGCTCACCACCGATCAGGTCCACCTATGGCTACACCTTC
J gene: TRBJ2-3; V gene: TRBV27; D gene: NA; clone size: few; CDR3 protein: CASRPSGVDTQYF; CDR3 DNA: TGTGCCAGCAGGCCTTCAGGGGTAGATACGCAGTATTTT
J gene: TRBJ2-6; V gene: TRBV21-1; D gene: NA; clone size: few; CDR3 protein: CASSTLNRDLCSGANVLTF; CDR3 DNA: TGTGCCAGCAGTACCCTAAACCGGGACCTATGCTCTGGGGCCAACGTCCTGACTTTC
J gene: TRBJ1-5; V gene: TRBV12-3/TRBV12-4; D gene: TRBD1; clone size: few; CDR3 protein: CASRSTGVGNQPQHF; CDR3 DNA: TGTGCCAGCAGGTCAACAGGGGTGGGCAATCAGCCCCAGCATTTT
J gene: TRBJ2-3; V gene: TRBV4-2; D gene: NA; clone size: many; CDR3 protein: CASSQGGVQDTQYF; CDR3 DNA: TGTGCCAGCAGCCAAGGTGGGGTCCAAGATACGCAGTATTTT
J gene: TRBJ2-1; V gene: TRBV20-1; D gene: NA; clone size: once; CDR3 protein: CSARQGGGPGGNEQFF; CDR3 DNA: TGCAGTGCCCGCCAGGGAGGGGGACCTGGTGGCAATGAGCAGTTCTTC
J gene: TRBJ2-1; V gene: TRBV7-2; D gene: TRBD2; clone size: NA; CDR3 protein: CASRSGGAYNGQFF; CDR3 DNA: TGTGCCAGCCGGAGCGGGGGGGCCTACAATGGGCAGTTCTTC
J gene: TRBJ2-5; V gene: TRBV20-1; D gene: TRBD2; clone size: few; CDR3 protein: CSANTGTSGPSEQYF; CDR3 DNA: TGCAGTGCTAATACCGGGACTAGCGGCCCAAGTGAGCAGTACTTC
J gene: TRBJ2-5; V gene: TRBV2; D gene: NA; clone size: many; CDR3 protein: CASRLSGAFQETQYF; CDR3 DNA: TGTGCCAGCAGGCTTAGCGGCGCCTTCCAAGAGACCCAGTACTTC
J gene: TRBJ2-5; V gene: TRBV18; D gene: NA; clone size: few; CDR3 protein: CASSQSWRETQYF; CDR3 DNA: TGTGCCAGCTCACAGTCCTGGAGGGAGACCCAGTACTTC
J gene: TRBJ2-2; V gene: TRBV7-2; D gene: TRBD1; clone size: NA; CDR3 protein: CASSQRTGKTGELFF; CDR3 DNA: TGTGCCAGCAGCCAGAGGACAGGGAAAACCGGGGAGCTGTTTTTT
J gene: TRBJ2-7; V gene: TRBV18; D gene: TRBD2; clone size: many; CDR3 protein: CASSPGTSGAEQYF; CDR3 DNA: TGTGCCAGCTCACCCGGGACTAGCGGTGCCGAGCAGTACTTC
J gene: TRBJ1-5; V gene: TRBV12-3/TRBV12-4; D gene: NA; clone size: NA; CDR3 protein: CTSSPKINQPQHF; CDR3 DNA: TGTACCAGCAGTCCAAAAATAAATCAGCCCCAGCATTTT
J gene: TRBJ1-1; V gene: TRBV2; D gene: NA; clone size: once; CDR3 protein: CASSEVGLSTEAFF; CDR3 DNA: TGTGCCAGCAGTGAGGTGGGGTTGAGCACTGAAGCTTTCTTT
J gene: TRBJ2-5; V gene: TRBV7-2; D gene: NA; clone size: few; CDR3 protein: CASSLSGRKETQYF; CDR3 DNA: TGTGCCAGCAGCTTATCTGGTCGTAAAGAGACCCAGTACTTC
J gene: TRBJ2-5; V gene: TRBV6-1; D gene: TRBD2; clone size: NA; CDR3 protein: CASSRRLAGGQTYNEQYF; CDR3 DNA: TGTGCCAGCAGCCGCCGACTAGCGGGGGGCCAAACCTACAATGAGCAGTACTTC
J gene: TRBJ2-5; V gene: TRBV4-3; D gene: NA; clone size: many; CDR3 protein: CASSQAWPHAAETQYF; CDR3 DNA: TGCGCCAGCAGCCAAGCTTGGCCCCACGCAGCAGAGACCCAGTACTTC
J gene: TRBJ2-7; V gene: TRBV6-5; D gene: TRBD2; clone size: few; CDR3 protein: CASSSRGGYNEQYF; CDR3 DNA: TGTGCCAGCAGTTCCCGGGGGGGTTACAATGAGCAGTACTTC
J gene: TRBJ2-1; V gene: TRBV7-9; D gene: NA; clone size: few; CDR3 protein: CASSLMGGVFDEQFF; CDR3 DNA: TGTGCCAGCAGCTTAATGGGGGGCGTGTTTGATGAGCAGTTCTTC
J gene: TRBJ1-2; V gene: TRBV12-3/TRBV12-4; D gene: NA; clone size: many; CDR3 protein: CASSLAHNTGQKQGYTF; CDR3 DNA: TGTGCCAGCAGTTTAGCGCATAATACAGGCCAGAAACAGGGCTACACCTTC
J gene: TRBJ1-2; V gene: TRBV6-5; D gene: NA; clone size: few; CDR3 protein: CASSSPRAVSNGYTF; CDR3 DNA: TGTGCCAGCAGTAGTCCCCGGGCCGTATCCAATGGCTACACCTTC
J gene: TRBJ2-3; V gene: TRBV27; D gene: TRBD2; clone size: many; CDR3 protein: CASGGSSGGTPSTDTQYF; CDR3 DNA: TGTGCCAGTGGCGGTTCTAGCGGGGGAACCCCTAGCACAGATACGCAGTATTTT
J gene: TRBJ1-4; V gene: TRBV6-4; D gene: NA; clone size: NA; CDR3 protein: CASSEAAGEAEKLFF; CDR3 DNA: TGTGCCAGCAGTGAAGCGGCAGGGGAGGCTGAAAAACTGTTTTTT
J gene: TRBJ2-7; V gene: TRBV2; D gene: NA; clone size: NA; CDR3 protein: CASTEDSYEQYF; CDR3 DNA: TGTGCCAGCACCGAAGACTCCTACGAGCAGTACTTC
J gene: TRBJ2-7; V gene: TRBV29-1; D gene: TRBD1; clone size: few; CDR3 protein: CSVPTGDHSYEQYF; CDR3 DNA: TGCAGCGTTCCGACAGGGGACCACTCCTACGAGCAGTACTTC
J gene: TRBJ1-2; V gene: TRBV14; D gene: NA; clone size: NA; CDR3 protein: CASSQAGAGGYTF; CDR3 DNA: TGTGCCAGCAGCCAAGCAGGGGCAGGTGGCTACACCTTC
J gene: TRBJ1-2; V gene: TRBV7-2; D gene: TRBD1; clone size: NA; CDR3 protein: CASSSSGGSYGYTF; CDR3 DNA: TGTGCCAGCAGCTCGTCAGGGGGCAGCTATGGCTACACCTTC
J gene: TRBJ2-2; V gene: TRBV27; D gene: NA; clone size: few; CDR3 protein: CASSYEVNTGEPFF; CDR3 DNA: TGTGCCAGCAGTTATGAAGTGAACACCGGGGAGCCGTTTTTT
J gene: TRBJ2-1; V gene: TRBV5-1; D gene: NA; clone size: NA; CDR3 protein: CASSLVRSEQFF; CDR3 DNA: TGCGCCAGCAGCTTGGTACGTAGTGAGCAGTTCTTC
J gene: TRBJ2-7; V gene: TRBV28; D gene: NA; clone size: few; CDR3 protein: CASSPLTAEPYEQYF; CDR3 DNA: TGTGCCAGCAGTCCCCTGACGGCCGAACCCTACGAGCAGTACTTC
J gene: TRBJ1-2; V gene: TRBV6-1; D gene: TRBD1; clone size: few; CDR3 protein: CASTYRGMGADPYGYTF; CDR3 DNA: TGTGCCAGCACCTACAGGGGAATGGGCGCGGACCCCTATGGCTACACCTTC